The rows below give T cell receptor beta chains drawn from one sample of a study of T-cell reconstitution after alpha-beta-depleted transplantation in children. TCRdb re-called the PCR reads through MiXCR, storing one row per CDR3 protein. The sample lists almost 400,000 distinct CDR3 sequences, roughly 22% occurring once. Sample: PBMCs from the stem cell graft donor, taken from the stem cell graft. These receptors all come from a human donor who donated a stem cell graft to a child with acute myeloid leukemia. CDR3s include the opening cysteine and the closing phenylalanine or tryptophan. A D gene is named only where the DNA matches it firmly. For some rows the clone size is stated as once, few or many, or as a class when expanded; others skip it.

TRBD2 | TRBJ2-1 | TRBV25-1 | 15 | many | TGTGCCAGCAGTGAGGGAGCGGGGCCTTACAATGAGCAGTTCTTC | CASSEGAGPYNEQFF
TRBD2 | TRBJ2-7 | TRBV7-2 | 15 | many | TGTGCCAGCAGCTTAGCCGGGACTAGTGCCTACGAGCAGTACTTC | CASSLAGTSAYEQYF
. | TRBJ2-1 | TRBV6-1 | 17 | few | TGTGCCAGCAGCCACCTGGTATCTCCAAGGGGGGACAATGAGCAGTTCTTC | CASSHLVSPRGDNEQFF
. | TRBJ1-1 | TRBV15 | 16 | . | TGTGCCACCAGCAGAGATGTGTGGGGGTATAAGACTGAAGCTTTCTTT | CATSRDVWGYKTEAFF
TRBD1 | TRBJ1-5 | TRBV20-1 | 14 | few | TGCAGTGCTAGAGATCGCCAGGGGGGTCAGCCCCAGCATTTT | CSARDRQGGQPQHF
. | TRBJ2-1 | TRBV12-3/TRBV12-4 | 16 | . | TGTGCCAGCAGTTTCATGGGGGAAAGCTCCTACAATGAGCAGTTCTTC | CASSFMGESSYNEQFF
TRBD1 | TRBJ2-1 | TRBV5-1 | 14 | . | TGCGCCAGCCAGGGACAGGACTCCTACAATGAGCAGTTCTTC | CASQGQDSYNEQFF
. | TRBJ2-3 | TRBV12-3/TRBV12-4 | 14 | few | TGTGCCAGCAGTTTAGGGCGGGGTTTCACACAGCAGTATTTT | CASSLGRGFTQQYF
TRBD1 | TRBJ2-1 | TRBV24-1 | 16 | many | TGTGCCACCGGAGGACAGGAAGAAAACTCCTACAATGAGCAGTTCTTC | CATGGQEENSYNEQFF
. | TRBJ2-7 | TRBV6-5 | 13 | . | TGTGCCAGCAGTTCGGAGATCTCCTACGAGCAGTACTTC | CASSSEISYEQYF
TRBD1 | TRBJ2-7 | TRBV6-2/TRBV6-3 | 16 | . | TGTGCCAGCAACCCAGGACAGGGGGCAATACTTGCCGAGCAGTACTTC | CASNPGQGAILAEQYF
. | TRBJ2-2 | TRBV20-1 | 14 | . | TGCAGTGCTAGAGTACAGGGTGTACCCGGGGAGCTGTTTTTT | CSARVQGVPGELFF
. | TRBJ2-1 | TRBV24-1 | 11 | . | TGTGCCACCAGTGATTTGATTGAGCAGTTCTTC | CATSDLIEQFF
TRBD2 | TRBJ2-3 | TRBV7-6 | 16 | . | TGTGCCAGCAGCCTGTCTAGCGGCAAAGGGTCAGATACGCAGTATTTT | CASSLSSGKGSDTQYF
. | TRBJ1-1 | TRBV12-3/TRBV12-4 | 13 | many | TGTGCCAGCAGCCCAGGACAGAACACTGAAGCTTTCTTT | CASSPGQNTEAFF
. | TRBJ1-1 | TRBV27 | 12 | few | TGTGCCAGCAAGAACATGAACACTGAAGCTTTCTTT | CASKNMNTEAFF
TRBD2 | TRBJ2-1 | TRBV9 | 15 | . | TGTGCCAGCAGCGTAGGTGGAGCGGGGGACAATGAGCAGTTCTTC | CASSVGGAGDNEQFF
TRBD1 | TRBJ1-2 | TRBV29-1 | 13 | few | TGCAGCGTTAACAGGGGATTGGACTATGGCTACACCTTC | CSVNRGLDYGYTF
TRBD2 | TRBJ2-5 | TRBV7-9 | 13 | few | TGTGCCAGCACTCTAGCGGGAGTAGAGACCCAGTACTTC | CASTLAGVETQYF
. | TRBJ2-3 | TRBV6-1 | 14 | many | TGTGCCAGCAGTGCAGCCCCTGTGACAGATACGCAGTATTTT | CASSAAPVTDTQYF
. | TRBJ2-3 | TRBV28 | 18 | . | TGTGCCAGCAGTTTCCCGGGACTAGGGGGCTCCGCGGCAGATACGCAGTATTTT | CASSFPGLGGSAADTQYF